The clone carrying this TCR beta chain was detected ten times or more. Germline lookup yields CDR1 MNHEY and CDR2 SVGAGI. CDR3 length: 15 residues. The V gene end was trimmed by 3 bases and the J gene end by 6 bases; junction bases not matched to a gene: 9. TCRdb re-called the 5' RACE reads with MiXCR, one entry per CDR3 protein. The data show about 250,000 distinct CDR3 sequences, around 17% seen once. The data stem from a study of T-cell memory formation after mild COVID-19. Study-wide context: Clustering of TCRs was largely donor specific.

This chain links TRBV6-5 with TRBJ2-5; TRBD2 matches at 8 bases. The receptor was isolated from a man younger than 35 who had mild COVID-19 (a few samples of this study predate the infection). Cell type and time point are not known. The sequenced sample consisted of PBMCs or a T cell subset sorted from them (not recorded which). The CDR3 reads CASSYSPGLGQTQYF. For the CDR3, the DNA is TGTGCCAGCAGTTATTCACCGGGACTAGGGCAGACCCAGTACTTC.